This T cell receptor beta chain was recovered during a study of blood T cells in healthy people across ages. With a J-beta primer mix and a sample-barcoded 5' primer, a second PCR ran roughly 6 to 12 cycles. A single record per CDR3 protein comes from TCRdb applying MiXCR to the 5' RACE reads. The table shows hundreds of thousands of distinct CDR3 sequences, with 55% to 65% occurring only once. Germline V lookup: CDR1 MNHNY, CDR2 SVGAGI (reference sequence). There are 11 residues in the CDR3. V was cut by 10 bases and J by 5 bases, with 10 bases left in between. This clonotype has more than one count but fewer than ten.

The sequence came from a man aged 30 to 39 in good health. The chain links TRBV6-6 to TRBJ2-3; D gene ambiguous. The sequencing input was blood. This chain's CDR3 is CATSVGDTQYF. Written as DNA, the CDR3 is TGTGCCACCTCAGTCGGAGATACGCAGTATTTT.